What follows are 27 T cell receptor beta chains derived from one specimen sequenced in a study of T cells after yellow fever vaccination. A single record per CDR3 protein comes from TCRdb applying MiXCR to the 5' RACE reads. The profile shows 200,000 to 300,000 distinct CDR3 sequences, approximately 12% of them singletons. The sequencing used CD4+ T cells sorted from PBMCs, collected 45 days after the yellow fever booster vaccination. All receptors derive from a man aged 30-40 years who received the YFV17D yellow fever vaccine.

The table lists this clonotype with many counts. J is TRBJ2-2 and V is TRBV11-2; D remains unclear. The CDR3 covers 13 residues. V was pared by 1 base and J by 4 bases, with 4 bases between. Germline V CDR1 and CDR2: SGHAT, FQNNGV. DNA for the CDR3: TGTGCCAGCAGCTTAGGGGGCACCGGGGAGCTGTTTTTT. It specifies CASSLGGTGELFF.

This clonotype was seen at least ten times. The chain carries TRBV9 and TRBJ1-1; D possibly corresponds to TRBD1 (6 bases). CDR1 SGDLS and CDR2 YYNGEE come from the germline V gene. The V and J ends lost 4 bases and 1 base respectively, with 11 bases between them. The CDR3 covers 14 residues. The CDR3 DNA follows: TGTGCCAGCAGCCCAGGGGACACGAACACTGAAGCTTTCTTT. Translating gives CASSPGDTNTEAFF.

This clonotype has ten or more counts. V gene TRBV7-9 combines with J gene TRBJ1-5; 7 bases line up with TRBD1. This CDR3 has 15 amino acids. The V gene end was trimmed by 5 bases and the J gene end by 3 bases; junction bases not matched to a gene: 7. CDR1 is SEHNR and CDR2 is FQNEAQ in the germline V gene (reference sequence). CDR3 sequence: CASSQQGPPNQPQHF. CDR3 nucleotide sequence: TGTGCCAGCAGCCAACAGGGGCCCCCCAATCAGCCCCAGCATTTT.

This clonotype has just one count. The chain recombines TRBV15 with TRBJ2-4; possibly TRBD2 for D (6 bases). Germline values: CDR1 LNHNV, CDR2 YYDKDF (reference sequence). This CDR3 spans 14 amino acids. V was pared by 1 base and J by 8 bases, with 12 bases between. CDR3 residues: CATSRGGGTDIQYF. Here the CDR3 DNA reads TGTGCCACCAGCAGAGGTGGCGGGACGGACATTCAGTACTTC.

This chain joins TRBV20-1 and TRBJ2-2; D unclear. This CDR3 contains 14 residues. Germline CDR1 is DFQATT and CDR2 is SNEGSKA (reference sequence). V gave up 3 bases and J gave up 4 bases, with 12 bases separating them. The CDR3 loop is CSASRLVGTGELFF. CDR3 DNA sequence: TGCAGTGCTAGTCGCCTAGTAGGCACCGGGGAGCTGTTTTTT.

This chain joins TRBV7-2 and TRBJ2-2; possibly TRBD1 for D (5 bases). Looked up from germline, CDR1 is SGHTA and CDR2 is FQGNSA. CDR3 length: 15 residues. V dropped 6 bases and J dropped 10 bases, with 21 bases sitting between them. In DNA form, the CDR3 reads TGTGCCAGCAGAATAGGGGCCGAGTTAAATGTGGAGCTGTTTTTT. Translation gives CASRIGAELNVELFF.

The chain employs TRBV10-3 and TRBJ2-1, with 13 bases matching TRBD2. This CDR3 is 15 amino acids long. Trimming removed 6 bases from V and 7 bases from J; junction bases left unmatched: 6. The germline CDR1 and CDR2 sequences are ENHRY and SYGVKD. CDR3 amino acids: CAISRGLAGDNEQFF. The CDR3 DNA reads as TGTGCCATCAGCAGAGGACTAGCGGGAGATAATGAGCAGTTCTTC.

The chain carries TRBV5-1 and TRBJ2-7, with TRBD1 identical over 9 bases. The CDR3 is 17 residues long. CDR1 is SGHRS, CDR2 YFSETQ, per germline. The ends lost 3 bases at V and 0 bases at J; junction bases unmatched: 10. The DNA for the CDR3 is TGCGCCAGCAGCTCCCGTCCTGGGACAGGGAACTCCTACGAGCAGTACTTC. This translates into CASSSRPGTGNSYEQYF.

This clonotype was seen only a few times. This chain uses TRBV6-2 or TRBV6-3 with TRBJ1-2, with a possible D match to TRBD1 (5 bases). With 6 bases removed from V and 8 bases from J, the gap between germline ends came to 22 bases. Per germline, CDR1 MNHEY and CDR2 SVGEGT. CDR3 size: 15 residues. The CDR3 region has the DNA TGTGCCAGCAGCCTAACCGGGACGGCGAATGTCGGCTACACCTTC. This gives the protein CASSLTGTANVGYTF.

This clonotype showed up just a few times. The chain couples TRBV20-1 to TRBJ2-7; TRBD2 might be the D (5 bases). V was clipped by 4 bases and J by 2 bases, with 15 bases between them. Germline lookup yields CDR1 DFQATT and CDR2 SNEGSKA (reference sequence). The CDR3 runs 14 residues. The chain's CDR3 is CSATLWEWPYEQYF. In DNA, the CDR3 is TGCAGTGCTACTCTGTGGGAGTGGCCCTACGAGCAGTACTTC.

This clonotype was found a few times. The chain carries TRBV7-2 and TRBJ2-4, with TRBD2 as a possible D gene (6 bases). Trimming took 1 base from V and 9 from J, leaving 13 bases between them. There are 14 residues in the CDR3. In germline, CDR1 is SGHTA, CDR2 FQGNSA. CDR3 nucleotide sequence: TGTGCCAGCAGCTTAGTGGCTACCGGGAGCATTCAGTACTTC. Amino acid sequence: CASSLVATGSIQYF.

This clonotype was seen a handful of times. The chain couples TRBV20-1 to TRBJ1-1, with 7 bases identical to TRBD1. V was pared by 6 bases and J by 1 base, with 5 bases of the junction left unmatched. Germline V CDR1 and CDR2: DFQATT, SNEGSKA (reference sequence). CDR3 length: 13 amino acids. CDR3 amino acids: CSAGDSKNTEAFF. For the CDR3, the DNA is TGCAGTGCGGGGGACAGCAAGAACACTGAAGCTTTCTTT.

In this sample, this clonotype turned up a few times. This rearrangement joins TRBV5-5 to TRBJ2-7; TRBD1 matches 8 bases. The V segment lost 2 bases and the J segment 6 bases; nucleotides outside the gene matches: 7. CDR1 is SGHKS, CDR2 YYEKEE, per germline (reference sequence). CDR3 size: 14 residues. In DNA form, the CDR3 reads TGTGCCAGCAGCTTCGCCGGACAGGGTCGCGAGCAGTACTTC. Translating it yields CASSFAGQGREQYF.

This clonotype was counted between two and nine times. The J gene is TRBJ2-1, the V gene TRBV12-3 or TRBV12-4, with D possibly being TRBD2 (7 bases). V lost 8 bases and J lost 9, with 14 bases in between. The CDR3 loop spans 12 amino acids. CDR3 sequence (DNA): TGTGCCAGCGGGAGGGGGATCGGTGAGCAGTTCTTC. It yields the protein CASGRGIGEQFF.

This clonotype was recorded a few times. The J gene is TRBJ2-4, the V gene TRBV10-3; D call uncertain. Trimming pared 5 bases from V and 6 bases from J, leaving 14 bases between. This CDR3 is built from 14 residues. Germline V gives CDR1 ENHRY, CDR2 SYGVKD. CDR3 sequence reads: CAISSNPLPNIQYF. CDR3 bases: TGTGCCATCAGTTCTAATCCGTTACCAAACATTCAGTACTTC.

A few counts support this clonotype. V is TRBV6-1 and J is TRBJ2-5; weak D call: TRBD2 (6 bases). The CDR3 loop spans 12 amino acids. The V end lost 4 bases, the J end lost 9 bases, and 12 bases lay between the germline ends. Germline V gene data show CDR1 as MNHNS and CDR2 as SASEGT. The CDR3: CASSVYGGAQYF. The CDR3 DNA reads TGTGCCAGCAGTGTCTACGGCGGGGCCCAGTACTTC.

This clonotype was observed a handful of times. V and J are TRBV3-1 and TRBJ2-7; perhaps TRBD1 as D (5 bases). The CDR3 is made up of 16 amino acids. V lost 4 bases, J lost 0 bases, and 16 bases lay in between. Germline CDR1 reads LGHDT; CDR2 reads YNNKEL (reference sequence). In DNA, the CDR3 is TGTGCCAGCAGCCTGACTTGGGATCAGGGCTCCTACGAGCAGTACTTC. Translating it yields CASSLTWDQGSYEQYF.

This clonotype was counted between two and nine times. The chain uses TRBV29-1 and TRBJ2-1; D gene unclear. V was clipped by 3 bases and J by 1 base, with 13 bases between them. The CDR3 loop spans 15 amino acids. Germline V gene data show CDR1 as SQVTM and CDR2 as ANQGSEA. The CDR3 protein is CSVEMGQVSYNEQFF. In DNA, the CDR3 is TGCAGCGTTGAGATGGGCCAGGTGTCCTACAATGAGCAGTTCTTC.

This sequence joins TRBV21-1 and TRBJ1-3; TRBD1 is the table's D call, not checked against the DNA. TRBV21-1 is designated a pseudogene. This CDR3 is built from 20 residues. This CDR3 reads CASSPRQRRGPTISGNTIYF. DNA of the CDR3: TGTGCCAGCAGCCCCCGGCAAAGGAGGGGGCCGACGATCTCTGGAAACACCATATATTTT.

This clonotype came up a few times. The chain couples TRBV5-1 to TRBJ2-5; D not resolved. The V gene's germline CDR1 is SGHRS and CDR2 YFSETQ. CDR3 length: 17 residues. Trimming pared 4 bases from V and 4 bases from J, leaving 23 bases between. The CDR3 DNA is TGCGCCAGCAGCCCCGGAGTGAGAGAAAGAGGTAGAGAGACCCAGTACTTC. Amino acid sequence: CASSPGVRERGRETQYF.

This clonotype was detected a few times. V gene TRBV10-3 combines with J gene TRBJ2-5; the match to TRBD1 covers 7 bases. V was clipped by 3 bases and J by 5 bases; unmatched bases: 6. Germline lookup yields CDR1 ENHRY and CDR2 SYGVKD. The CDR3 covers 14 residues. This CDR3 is CAISDLGGLETQYF. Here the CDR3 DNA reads TGTGCCATCAGTGACTTAGGGGGCTTGGAGACCCAGTACTTC.

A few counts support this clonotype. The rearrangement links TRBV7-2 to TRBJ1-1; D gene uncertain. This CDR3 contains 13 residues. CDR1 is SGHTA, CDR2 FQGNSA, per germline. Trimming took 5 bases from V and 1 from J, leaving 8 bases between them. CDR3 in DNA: TGTGCCAGCAGCCAAATGTGGAACACTGAAGCTTTCTTT. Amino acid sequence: CASSQMWNTEAFF.

DNA for the CDR3: TGTGCCAGCAGCTTAAACAGGGCTAACTATGGCTACACCTTC. It encodes CASSLNRANYGYTF. The J gene is TRBJ1-2, the V gene TRBV7-2; weak D call: TRBD1 (6 bases). V dropped 2 bases and J dropped 0 bases, with 7 bases sitting between them. The CDR3 has 14 residues. CDR1 is SGHTA and CDR2 is FQGNSA in the germline V gene.

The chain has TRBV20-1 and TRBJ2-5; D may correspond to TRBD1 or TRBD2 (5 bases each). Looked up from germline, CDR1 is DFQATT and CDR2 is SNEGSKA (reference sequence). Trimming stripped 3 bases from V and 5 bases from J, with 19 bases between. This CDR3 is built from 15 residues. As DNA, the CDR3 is TGCAGTGCTAGTCCGGGGCAGGGAGTGACTGAGACCCAGTACTTC. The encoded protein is CSASPGQGVTETQYF.

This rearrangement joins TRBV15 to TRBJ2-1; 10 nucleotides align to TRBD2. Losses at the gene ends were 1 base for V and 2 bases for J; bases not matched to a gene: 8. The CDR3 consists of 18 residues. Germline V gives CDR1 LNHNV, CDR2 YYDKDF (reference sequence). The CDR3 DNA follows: TGTGCCACCAGCAGAGTAAAACTAGCGGGATCTACCTACAATGAGCAGTTCTTC. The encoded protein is CATSRVKLAGSTYNEQFF.

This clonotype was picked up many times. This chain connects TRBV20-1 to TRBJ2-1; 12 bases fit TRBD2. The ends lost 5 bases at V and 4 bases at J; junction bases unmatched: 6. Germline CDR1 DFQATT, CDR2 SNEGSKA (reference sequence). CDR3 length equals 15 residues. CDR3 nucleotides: TGCAGTGCTGCCATGACTAGCGGGAGATACAATGAGCAGTTCTTC. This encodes CSAAMTSGRYNEQFF.

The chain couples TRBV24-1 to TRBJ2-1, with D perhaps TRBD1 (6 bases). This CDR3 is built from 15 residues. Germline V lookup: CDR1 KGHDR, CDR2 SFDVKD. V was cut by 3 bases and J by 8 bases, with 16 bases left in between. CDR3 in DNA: TGTGCCACCAGTGATCCGGGACAACTCAACGATGAGCAGTTCTTC. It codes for CATSDPGQLNDEQFF.